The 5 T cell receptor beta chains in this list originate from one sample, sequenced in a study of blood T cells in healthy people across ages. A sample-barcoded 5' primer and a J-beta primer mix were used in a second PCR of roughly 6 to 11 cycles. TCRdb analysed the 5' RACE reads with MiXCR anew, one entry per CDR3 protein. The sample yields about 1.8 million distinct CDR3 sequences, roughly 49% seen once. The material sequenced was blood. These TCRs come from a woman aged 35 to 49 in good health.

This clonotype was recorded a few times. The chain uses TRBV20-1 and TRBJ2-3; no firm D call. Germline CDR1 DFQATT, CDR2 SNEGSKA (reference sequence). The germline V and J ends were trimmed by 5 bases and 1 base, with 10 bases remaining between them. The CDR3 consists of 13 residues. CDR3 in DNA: TGCAGTGCTCCCCCGGCAGGCACAGATACGCAGTATTTT. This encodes CSAPPAGTDTQYF.

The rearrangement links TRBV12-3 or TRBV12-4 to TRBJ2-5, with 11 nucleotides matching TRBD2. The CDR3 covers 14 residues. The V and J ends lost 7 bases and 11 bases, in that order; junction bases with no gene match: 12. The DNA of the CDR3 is TGTGCCAGCACTCTAGCGGGGGGCACGAATGAGCAGTACTTC. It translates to CASTLAGGTNEQYF.

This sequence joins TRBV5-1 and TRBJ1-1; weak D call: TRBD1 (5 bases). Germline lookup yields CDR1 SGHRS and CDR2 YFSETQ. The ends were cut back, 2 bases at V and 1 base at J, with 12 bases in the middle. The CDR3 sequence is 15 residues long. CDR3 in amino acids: CASSFVPDTNTEAFF. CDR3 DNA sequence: TGCGCCAGCAGCTTTGTTCCGGACACGAACACTGAAGCTTTCTTT.

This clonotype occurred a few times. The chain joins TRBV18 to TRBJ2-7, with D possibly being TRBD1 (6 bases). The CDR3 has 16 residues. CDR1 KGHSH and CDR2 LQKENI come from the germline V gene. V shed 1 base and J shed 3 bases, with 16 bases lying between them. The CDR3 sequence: CASSPRRDIGYYEQYF. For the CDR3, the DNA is TGTGCCAGCTCACCACGCCGGGACATCGGGTACTACGAGCAGTACTTC.

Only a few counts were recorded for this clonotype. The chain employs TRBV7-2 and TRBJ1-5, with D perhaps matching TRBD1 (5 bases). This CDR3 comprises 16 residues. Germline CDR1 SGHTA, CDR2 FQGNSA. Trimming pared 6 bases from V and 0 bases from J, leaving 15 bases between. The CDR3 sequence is CASSPFGGTSNQPQHF. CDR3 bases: TGTGCCAGCAGTCCCTTTGGGGGGACTAGCAATCAGCCCCAGCATTTT.